In this sample, the clone carrying this TCR beta chain turned up a few times. Its antigen is unknown. The data stem from a study of T cell repertoires in cytomegalovirus infection. Overall study: Public TCR beta signatures marked donors with CMV infection and the matching HLA.

TCRdb passed the reads through MiXCR, listing each CDR3 protein once. This table holds about 320,000 distinct CDR3 sequences, around a tenth found once. Trimming took off 3 bases at V and 5 bases at J, with 19 bases between the two ends. This CDR3 contains 15 residues. Germline V gives CDR1 SQVTM, CDR2 ANQGSEA. Broader study findings: Predominance within the ex vivo response was attributable to HLA-C-restricted CMV-specific TCR beta clonotypes. Cumulative frequency of public TCR beta families picked out carriers of CMV plus the relevant HLA.

The V call is TRBV29-1, the J call TRBJ2-5, with D tentatively TRBD2 (5 bases). The sample was PBMCs. The TCR sequence derives from a human donor in good health (CMV status not recorded). Some clones in this sample may be carry-over from other donors' samples. The CDR3 coding sequence is TGCAGCGTTGACGATCGTGGCAGCGGACGGGAGACCCAGTACTTC. Its translation is CSVDDRGSGRETQYF. Filled out from reference TRBV29-1 and TRBJ2-5, the complete variable domain reads SAVISQKPSRDICQRGTSLTIQCQVDSQVTMMFWYRQQPGQSLTLIATANQGSEATYESGFVIDKFPISRPNLTFSTLTVSNMSPEDSSIYLCSVDDRGSGRETQYFGPGTRLLVL.